In its sample, the clone carrying this T cell receptor beta chain was seen once. The antigen is not known. Measured with immunoSEQ multiplex PCR; TCRdb has only the in-frame clones, and not every one. This table holds around 96,000 clones, 80% to 95% found once. Per the germline V gene, CDR1 is SGHAT and CDR2 is FQNNGV. This CDR3 has 15 amino acids. Trimming pared 5 bases from V and 5 bases from J, leaving 16 bases between. The data stem from a study of graft-versus-host responses after intestinal transplantation. On the study more broadly: Each recipient received anti-thymocyte globulin induction, then tacrolimus and steroids for about three years.

Findings of the study overall: Allograft graft-versus-host to host-versus-graft clonal ratios ran high in patients with graft-donor T cell macrochimerism. Declines in HvG clones occurring early post-transplant were associated with peak circulating GvH clone levels. GvH clones appeared in recipient marrow, some first in ileum or blood.

The receptor was isolated from a human patient who received an intestinal transplant, so some T cells may come from the graft donor. The starting material was PBMCs, obtained approximately 470 days after intestinal transplant. The chain has TRBV11-2 and TRBJ1-5; D call uncertain. The DNA for the CDR3 is TGTGCCAGCAGCAAAAACCCAAACGAGGATCAGCCCCAGCATTTT. Amino acids: CASSKNPNEDQPQHF.